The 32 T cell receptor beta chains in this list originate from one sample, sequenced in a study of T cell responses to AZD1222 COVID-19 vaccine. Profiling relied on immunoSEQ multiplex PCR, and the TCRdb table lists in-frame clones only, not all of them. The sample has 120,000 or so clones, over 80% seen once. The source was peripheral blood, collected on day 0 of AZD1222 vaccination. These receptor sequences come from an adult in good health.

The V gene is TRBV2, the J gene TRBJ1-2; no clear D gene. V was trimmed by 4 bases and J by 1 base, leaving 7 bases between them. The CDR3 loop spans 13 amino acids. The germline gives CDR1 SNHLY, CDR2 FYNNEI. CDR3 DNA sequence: TGTGCCAGCAGTGCCGGACTTAACTATGGCTACACCTTC. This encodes CASSAGLNYGYTF.

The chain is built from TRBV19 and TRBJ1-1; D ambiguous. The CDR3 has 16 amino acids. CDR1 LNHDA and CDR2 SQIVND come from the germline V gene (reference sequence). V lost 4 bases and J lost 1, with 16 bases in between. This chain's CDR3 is CASSTDLRGGNTEAFF. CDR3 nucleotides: TGTGCCAGTAGTACTGACCTCCGTGGAGGGAACACTGAAGCTTTCTTT. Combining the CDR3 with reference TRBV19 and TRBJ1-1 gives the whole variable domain DGGITQSPKYLFRKEGQNVTLSCEQNLNHDAMYWYRQDPGQGLRLIYYSQIVNDFQKGDIAEGYSVSREKKESFPLTVTSAQKNPTAFYLCASSTDLRGGNTEAFFGQGTRLTVV.

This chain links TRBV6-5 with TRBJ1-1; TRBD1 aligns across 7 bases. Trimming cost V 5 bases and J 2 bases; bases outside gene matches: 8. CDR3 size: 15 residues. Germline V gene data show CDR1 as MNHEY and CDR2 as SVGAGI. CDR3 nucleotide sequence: TGTGCCAGCAGTACCCCGGGACAGCGAAACACTGAAGCTTTCTTT. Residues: CASSTPGQRNTEAFF.

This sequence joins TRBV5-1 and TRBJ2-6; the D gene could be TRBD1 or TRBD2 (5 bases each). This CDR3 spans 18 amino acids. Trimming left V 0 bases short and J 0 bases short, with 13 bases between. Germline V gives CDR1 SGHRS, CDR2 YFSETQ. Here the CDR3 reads CASSLVGGASSGANVLTF. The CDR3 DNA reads TGCGCCAGCAGCTTGGTTGGGGGAGCGAGCTCTGGGGCCAACGTCCTGACTTTC.

This CDR3 reads CARSLESGTSNQPQHF. In nucleotides, the CDR3 is TGTGCCAGAAGCTTGGAGTCAGGGACTAGCAATCAGCCCCAGCATTTT. The chain uses TRBV5-3 and TRBJ1-5; weak D call: TRBD1 (5 bases). TRBV5-3 is labeled an ORF, and its function is uncertain. V shed 0 bases and J shed 0 bases, with 10 bases lying between them. The CDR3 contains 16 residues.

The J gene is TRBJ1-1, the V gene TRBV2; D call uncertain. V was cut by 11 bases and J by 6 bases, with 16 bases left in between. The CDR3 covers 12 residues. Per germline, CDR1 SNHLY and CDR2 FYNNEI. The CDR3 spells CAGAPGVAEAFF. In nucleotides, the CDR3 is TGTGCCGGAGCCCCAGGAGTGGCTGAAGCTTTCTTT.

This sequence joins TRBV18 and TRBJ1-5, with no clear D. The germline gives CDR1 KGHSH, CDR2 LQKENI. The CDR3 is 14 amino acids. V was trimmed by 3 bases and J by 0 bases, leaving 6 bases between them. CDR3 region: CASSPDVSNQPQHF. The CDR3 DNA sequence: TGTGCCAGCTCACCCGACGTTAGCAATCAGCCCCAGCATTTT.

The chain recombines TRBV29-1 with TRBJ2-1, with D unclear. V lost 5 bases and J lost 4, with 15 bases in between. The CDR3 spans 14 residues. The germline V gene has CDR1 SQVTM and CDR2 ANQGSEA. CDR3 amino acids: CSVRDQVSYNEQFF. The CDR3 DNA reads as TGCAGCGTTAGGGATCAAGTCTCGTACAATGAGCAGTTCTTC.

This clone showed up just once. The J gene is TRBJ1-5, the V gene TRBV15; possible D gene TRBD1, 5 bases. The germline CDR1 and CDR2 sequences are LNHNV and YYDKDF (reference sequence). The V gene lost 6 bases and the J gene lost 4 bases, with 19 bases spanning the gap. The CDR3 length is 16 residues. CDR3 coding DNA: TGTGCCACCAGGCCTCTCGTGGGGGGGAAGAATCAGCCCCAGCATTTT. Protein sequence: CATRPLVGGKNQPQHF. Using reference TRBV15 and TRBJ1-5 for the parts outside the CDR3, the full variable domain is DAMVIQNPRYQVTQFGKPVTLSCSQTLNHNVMYWYQQKSSQAPKLLFHYYDKDFNNEADTPDNFQSRRPNTSFCFLDIRSPGLGDTAMYLCATRPLVGGKNQPQHFGDGTRLSIL.

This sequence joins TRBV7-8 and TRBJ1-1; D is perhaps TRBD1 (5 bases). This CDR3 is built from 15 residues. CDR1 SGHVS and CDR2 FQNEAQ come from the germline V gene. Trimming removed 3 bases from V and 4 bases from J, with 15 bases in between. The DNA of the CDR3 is TGTGCCAGCAGCTTTAGGAGGGGTGGAAGCACTGAAGCTTTCTTT. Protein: CASSFRRGGSTEAFF.

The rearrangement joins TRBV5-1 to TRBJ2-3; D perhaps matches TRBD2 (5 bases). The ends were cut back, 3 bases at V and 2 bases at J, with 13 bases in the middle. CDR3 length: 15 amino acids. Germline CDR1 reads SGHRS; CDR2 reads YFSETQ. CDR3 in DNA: TGCGCCAGCAGCTACGGTACCGGGATCACAGATACGCAGTATTTT. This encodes CASSYGTGITDTQYF.

The CDR3 DNA is TGCAGCGGGGGACAGAGGAATGAGCAGTTCTTC. This translates into CSGGQRNEQFF. V usage is TRBV29-1 and J usage is TRBJ2-1; 7 bases are a match to TRBD1. The CDR3 sequence is 11 residues long. After removal of 7 bases from V and 7 bases from J, the junction contained 4 bases not matched to a gene. Germline CDR1 is SQVTM and CDR2 is ANQGSEA.

The CDR3 sequence: CATSDLRNNEQFF. CDR3 in DNA: TGTGCCACCAGTGATTTGAGGAACAATGAGCAGTTCTTC. The chain links TRBV24-1 to TRBJ2-1; D uncertain. Germline values: CDR1 KGHDR, CDR2 SFDVKD. This CDR3 is 13 amino acids long. V was clipped by 0 bases and J by 5 bases, with 4 bases between them.

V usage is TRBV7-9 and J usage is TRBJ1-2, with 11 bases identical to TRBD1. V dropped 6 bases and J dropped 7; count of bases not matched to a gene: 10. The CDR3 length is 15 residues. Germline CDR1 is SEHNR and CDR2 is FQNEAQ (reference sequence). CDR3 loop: CASRWSGQGDFGYTF. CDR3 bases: TGTGCCAGCAGGTGGTCGGGACAGGGGGATTTTGGCTACACCTTC. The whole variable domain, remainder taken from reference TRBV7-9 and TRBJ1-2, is DTGVSQNPRHKITKRGQNVTFRCDPISEHNRLYWYRQTLGQGPEFLTYFQNEAQLEKSRLLSDRFSAERPKGSFSTLEIQRTEQGDSAMYLCASRWSGQGDFGYTFGSGTRLTVV.

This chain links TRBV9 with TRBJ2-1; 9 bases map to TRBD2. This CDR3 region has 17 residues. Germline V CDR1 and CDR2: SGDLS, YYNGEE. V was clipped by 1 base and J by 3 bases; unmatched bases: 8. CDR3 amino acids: CASSVRDGAGGYNEQFF. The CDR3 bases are TGTGCCAGCAGCGTAAGGGATGGAGCGGGAGGCTACAATGAGCAGTTCTTC. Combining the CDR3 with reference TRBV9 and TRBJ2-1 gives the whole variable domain DSGVTQTPKHLITATGQRVTLRCSPRSGDLSVYWYQQSLDQGLQFLIQYYNGEERAKGNILERFSAQQFPDLHSELNLSSLELGDSALYFCASSVRDGAGGYNEQFFGPGTRLTVL.

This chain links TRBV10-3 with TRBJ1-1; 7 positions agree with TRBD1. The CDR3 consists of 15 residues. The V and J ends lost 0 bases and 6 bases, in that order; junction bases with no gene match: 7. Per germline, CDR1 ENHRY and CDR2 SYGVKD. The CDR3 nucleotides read TGTGCCATCAGTGAGTCGAGACAGGGCCCCGCTGAAGCTTTCTTT. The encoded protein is CAISESRQGPAEAFF.

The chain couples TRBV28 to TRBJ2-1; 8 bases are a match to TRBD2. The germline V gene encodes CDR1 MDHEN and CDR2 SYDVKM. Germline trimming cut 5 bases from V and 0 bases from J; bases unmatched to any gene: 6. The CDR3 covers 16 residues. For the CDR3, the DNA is TGTGCCAGCAGTACACCACTAGCGGTCTCCTACAATGAGCAGTTCTTC. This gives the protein CASSTPLAVSYNEQFF.

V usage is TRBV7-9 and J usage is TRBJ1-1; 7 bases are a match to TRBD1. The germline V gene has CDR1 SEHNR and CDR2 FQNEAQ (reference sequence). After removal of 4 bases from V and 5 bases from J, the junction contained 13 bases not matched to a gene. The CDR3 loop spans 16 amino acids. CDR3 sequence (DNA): TGTGCCAGCAGCTCAAGGTCAGGGGGGCGTAGTACTGAAGCTTTCTTT. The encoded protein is CASSSRSGGRSTEAFF.

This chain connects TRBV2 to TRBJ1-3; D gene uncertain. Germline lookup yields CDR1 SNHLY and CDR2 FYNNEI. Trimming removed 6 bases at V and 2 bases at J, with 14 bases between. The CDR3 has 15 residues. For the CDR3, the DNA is TGTGCCAGCAGGGCCGAGGCTTCACCTGGAAACACCATATATTTT. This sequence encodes CASRAEASPGNTIYF.

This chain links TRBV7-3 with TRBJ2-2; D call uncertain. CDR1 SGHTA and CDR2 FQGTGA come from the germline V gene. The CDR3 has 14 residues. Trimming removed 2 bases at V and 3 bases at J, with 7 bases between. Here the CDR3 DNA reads TGTGCCAGCAGCTTAGCGGAAGACACCGGGGAGCTGTTTTTT. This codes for CASSLAEDTGELFF.

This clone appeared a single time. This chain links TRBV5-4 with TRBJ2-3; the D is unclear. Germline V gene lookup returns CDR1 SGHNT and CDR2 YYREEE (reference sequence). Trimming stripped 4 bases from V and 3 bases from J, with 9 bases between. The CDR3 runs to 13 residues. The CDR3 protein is CASSPKGTDTQYF. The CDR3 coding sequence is TGTGCCAGCAGCCCAAAAGGTACAGATACGCAGTATTTT.

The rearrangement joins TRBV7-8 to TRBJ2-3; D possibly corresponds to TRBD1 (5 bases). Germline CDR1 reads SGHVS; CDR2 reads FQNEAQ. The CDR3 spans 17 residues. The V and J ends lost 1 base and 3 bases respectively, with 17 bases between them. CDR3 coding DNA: TGTGCCAGCAGCTTAGTGGTTCAGGGTCTTGGGACAGATACGCAGTATTTT. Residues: CASSLVVQGLGTDTQYF.

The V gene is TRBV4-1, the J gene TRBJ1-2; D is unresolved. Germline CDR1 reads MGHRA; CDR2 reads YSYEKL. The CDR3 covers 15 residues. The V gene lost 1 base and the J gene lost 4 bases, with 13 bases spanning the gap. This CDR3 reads CASSQVGKRGYGYTF. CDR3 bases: TGCGCCAGCAGCCAAGTCGGTAAGAGAGGCTATGGCTACACCTTC.

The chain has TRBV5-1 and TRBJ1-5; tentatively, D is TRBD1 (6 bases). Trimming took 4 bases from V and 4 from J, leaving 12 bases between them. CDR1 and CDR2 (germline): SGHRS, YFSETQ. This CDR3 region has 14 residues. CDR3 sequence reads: CASSPDRPNQPQHF. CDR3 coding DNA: TGCGCCAGCAGCCCCGACAGGCCGAATCAGCCCCAGCATTTT.

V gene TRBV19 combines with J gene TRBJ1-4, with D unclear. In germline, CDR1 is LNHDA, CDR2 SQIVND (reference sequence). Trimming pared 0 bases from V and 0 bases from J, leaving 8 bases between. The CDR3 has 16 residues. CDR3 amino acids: CASSIDTSATNEKLFF. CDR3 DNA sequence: TGTGCCAGTAGTATAGATACCAGCGCAACTAATGAAAAACTGTTTTTT.

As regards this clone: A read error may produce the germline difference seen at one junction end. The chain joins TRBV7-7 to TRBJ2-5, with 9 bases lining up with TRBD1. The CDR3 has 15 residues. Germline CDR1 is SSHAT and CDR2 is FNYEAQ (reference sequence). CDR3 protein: CASSQLGQGEETQYF. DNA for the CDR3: TGTGCTAGCAGCCAGTTGGGACAGGGTGAAGAGACCCAGTACTTC.

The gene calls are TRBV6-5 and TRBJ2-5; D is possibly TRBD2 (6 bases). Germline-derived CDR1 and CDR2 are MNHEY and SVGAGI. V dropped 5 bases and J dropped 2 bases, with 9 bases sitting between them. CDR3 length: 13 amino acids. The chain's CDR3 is CASSSGLQETQYF. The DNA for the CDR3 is TGTGCCAGCAGTAGCGGGTTACAAGAGACCCAGTACTTC.

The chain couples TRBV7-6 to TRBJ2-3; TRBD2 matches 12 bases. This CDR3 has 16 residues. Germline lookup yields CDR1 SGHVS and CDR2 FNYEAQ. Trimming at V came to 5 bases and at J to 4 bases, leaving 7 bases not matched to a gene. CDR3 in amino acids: CASSPRTSGMPDTQYF. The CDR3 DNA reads TGTGCCAGCAGCCCCAGGACTAGCGGGATGCCAGATACGCAGTATTTT. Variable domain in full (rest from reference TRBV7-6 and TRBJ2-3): GAGVSQSPRYKVTKRGQDVALRCDPISGHVSLYWYRQALGQGPEFLTYFNYEAQQDKSGLPNDRFSAERPEGSISTLTIQRTEQRDSAMYRCASSPRTSGMPDTQYFGPGTRLTVL.

The CDR3 DNA sequence: TGTGCCAGCAGCCAGTCCTCTCGAGAGCTGTTTTTT. This codes for CASSQSSRELFF. This chain joins TRBV3-1 (or the pseudogene TRBV3-2) and TRBJ2-2; D call uncertain. In germline, CDR1 is LGHDT, CDR2 YNNKEL (reference sequence). This CDR3 contains 12 residues. V was clipped by 3 bases and J by 11 bases, with 10 bases between them.

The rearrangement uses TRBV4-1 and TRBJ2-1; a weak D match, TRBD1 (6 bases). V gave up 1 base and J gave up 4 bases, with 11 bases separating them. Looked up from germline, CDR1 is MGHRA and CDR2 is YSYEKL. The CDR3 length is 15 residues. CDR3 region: CASSQGGTPYNEQFF. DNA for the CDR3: TGCGCCAGCAGCCAAGGGGGGACACCTTACAATGAGCAGTTCTTC.

The CDR3 protein is CASSSAWSGPLYEQYF. The CDR3 DNA reads TGTGCCAGCAGTTCCGCTTGGAGCGGTCCCCTCTACGAGCAGTACTTC. V and J are TRBV28 and TRBJ2-7, with D tentatively TRBD2 (5 bases). The CDR3 sequence is 16 residues long. The germline gives CDR1 MDHEN, CDR2 SYDVKM. V was shortened by 4 bases and J by 3 bases, with 19 bases between the two germline ends.

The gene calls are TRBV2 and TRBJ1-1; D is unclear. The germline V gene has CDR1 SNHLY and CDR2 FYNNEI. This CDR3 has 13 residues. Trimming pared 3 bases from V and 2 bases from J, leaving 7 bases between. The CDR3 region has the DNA TGTGCCAGCAGTGACGACATCAACACTGAAGCTTTCTTT. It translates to CASSDDINTEAFF. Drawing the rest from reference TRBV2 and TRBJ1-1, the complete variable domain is EPEVTQTPSHQVTQMGQEVILRCVPISNHLYFYWYRQILGQKVEFLVSFYNNEISEKSEIFDDQFSVERPDGSNFTLKIRSTKLEDSAMYFCASSDDINTEAFFGQGTRLTVV.